Below, 23 T cell receptor beta chains from the same sample are listed, as sequenced in a study of T cells in Graves' hyperthyroidism and ophthalmopathy. Template material for amplifying TCR beta CDR3 regions consisted of RNA transcripts. With the HTBI primer set, the TCR CDR3 went through a first round of RT-PCR. TCRdb fed the multiplex PCR reads into MiXCR, producing one record per CDR3 protein. The sample lists about 260,000 distinct CDR3 sequences, 16% seen once, with 25% to 30% in the top ten. The source material was blood. Source of these receptors: a woman younger than 35 with Graves' ophthalmopathy.

CDR3 residues: CSVSYPGTSGRVEQFF. CDR3 nucleotide sequence: TGCAGCGTCTCCTACCCCGGGACTAGCGGGAGGGTGGAGCAGTTCTTC. V usage is TRBV29-1 and J usage is TRBJ2-1, with 16 bases matching TRBD2. CDR1 and CDR2 (germline): SQVTM, ANQGSEA. This CDR3 region has 16 residues. V was clipped by 6 bases and J by 10 bases; unmatched bases: 12.

This clonotype was recorded many times. The chain employs TRBV10-1 and TRBJ2-3; D may correspond to TRBD1 or TRBD2 (6 bases each). Deletions cut 0 bases from V and 4 bases from J, with 8 bases between. The CDR3 sequence is 14 residues long. Per the germline V gene, CDR1 is WNHNN and CDR2 is SYGVQD (reference sequence). The CDR3 DNA reads as TGCGCCAGCAGTGAGTCCGGGGGCGCAGATACGCAGTATTTT. Its protein product is CASSESGGADTQYF.

The sample holds many counts of this clonotype. The chain is built from TRBV30 and TRBJ2-5; no firm D call. Germline loops: CDR1 GTSNPN, CDR2 SVGIG (reference sequence). V shed 1 base and J shed 0 bases, with 6 bases lying between them. This CDR3 spans 13 amino acids. DNA of the CDR3: TGTGCCTGGAGTGCACAGCACCAAGAGACCCAGTACTTC. Protein sequence: CAWSAQHQETQYF.

This clonotype came up many times. The chain employs TRBV25-1 and TRBJ2-7; 12 nucleotides align to TRBD2. Germline loops: CDR1 MGHDK, CDR2 SYGVNS. The CDR3 has 14 residues. Germline trimming cut 7 bases from V and 5 bases from J; bases unmatched to any gene: 6. The CDR3 loop is CASTSRLAGDEQYF. The CDR3 DNA follows: TGTGCCAGCACCTCCAGACTAGCGGGAGACGAGCAGTACTTC.

In its sample, this clonotype was seen many times. This chain joins TRBV28 and TRBJ2-3; 10 bases agree with TRBD1. The CDR3 is 14 amino acids. Germline V lookup: CDR1 MDHEN, CDR2 SYDVKM. Trimming removed 3 bases from V and 4 bases from J; junction bases left unmatched: 1. CDR3 in DNA: TGTGCCAGCAGTTTTGACAGGGGGCCAGATACGCAGTATTTT. Protein sequence: CASSFDRGPDTQYF.

This clonotype was recorded at least ten times. The V gene is TRBV20-1, the J gene TRBJ1-5, with D possibly TRBD1 on 5 matching bases. Germline loops: CDR1 DFQATT, CDR2 SNEGSKA (reference sequence). Trimming removed 0 bases at V and 10 bases at J, with 28 bases between. The CDR3 consists of 18 residues. The DNA of the CDR3 is TGCAGTGCTAGAGATCAATGGGGCAGCACCTTTGTAATGAGACCCCAGCATTTT. This translates into CSARDQWGSTFVMRPQHF.

This clonotype came up many times. The chain carries TRBV20-1 and TRBJ2-7; 13 nucleotides line up with TRBD2. Germline V gene data show CDR1 as DFQATT and CDR2 as SNEGSKA (reference sequence). The CDR3 is 16 residues long. The trim removed 3 bases at V and 3 bases at J, leaving 8 bases unmatched. The CDR3 loop is CSARELGTSGIYEQYF. The CDR3 DNA sequence: TGCAGTGCTAGGGAGTTAGGGACTAGCGGGATCTACGAGCAGTACTTC.

This clonotype was counted many times. V and J are TRBV7-9 and TRBJ2-7; D is perhaps TRBD1 or TRBD2 (5 bases each). V was shortened by 6 bases and J by 1 base, with 19 bases between the two germline ends. The CDR3 totals 16 residues. Germline V gives CDR1 SEHNR, CDR2 FQNEAQ (reference sequence). The CDR3 sequence is CASSNLPRDGSYEQYF. In DNA, the CDR3 is TGTGCCAGCAGTAACCTTCCACGGGACGGTTCCTACGAGCAGTACTTC.

This clonotype was observed many times. The genes are TRBV11-3 and TRBJ1-1, with TRBD1 identical over 8 bases. CDR1 SGHNT and CDR2 YENEEA come from the germline V gene. The V gene end was trimmed by 1 base and the J gene end by 2 bases; junction bases not matched to a gene: 9. The CDR3 is 17 residues long. This CDR3 reads CASSLVAGGDSNTEAFF. CDR3 bases: TGTGCCAGCAGCTTAGTCGCAGGGGGCGATTCCAACACTGAAGCTTTCTTT.

This clonotype showed up many times. The chain combines TRBV12-3 or TRBV12-4 with TRBJ2-7; tentative D call: TRBD2 (6 bases). The CDR3 consists of 12 residues. V shed 3 bases and J shed 4 bases, with 7 bases lying between them. This CDR3 is CASSFREYEQYF. The CDR3 DNA reads as TGTGCCAGCAGTTTTCGGGAGTACGAGCAGTACTTC.

This chain uses TRBV10-3 with TRBJ2-7, with 7 bases lining up with TRBD2. CDR3 length equals 10 residues. Germline assignment: CDR1 ENHRY and CDR2 SYGVKD. V lost 10 bases and J lost 3; bases outside the gene matches: 0. The CDR3 nucleotides are TGTGCCACGGGGGGCTACGAGCAGTACTTC. It specifies CATGGYEQYF.

In its sample, this clonotype was seen a few times. Here the CDR3 reads CASTETNTGELFF. As DNA, the CDR3 is TGTGCCAGCACTGAGACGAACACCGGGGAGCTGTTTTTT. V and J are TRBV28 and TRBJ2-2; no firm D call. Germline V gene data show CDR1 as MDHEN and CDR2 as SYDVKM. V was trimmed by 7 bases and J by 0 bases, leaving 6 bases between them. This CDR3 has 13 residues.

This clonotype was detected many times. The rearrangement joins TRBV24-1 to TRBJ1-5; possible D gene TRBD1, 5 bases. The CDR3 is made up of 17 amino acids. Looked up from germline, CDR1 is KGHDR and CDR2 is SFDVKD. V was pared by 5 bases and J by 6 bases, with 22 bases between. DNA of the CDR3: TGTGCCACCAGTGGAAGCCGGGGGAGGGACGGTAGTCAGCCCCAGCATTTT. This translates into CATSGSRGRDGSQPQHF.

The rearrangement joins TRBV5-1 to TRBJ2-5; 13 nucleotides align to TRBD2. Germline trimming cut 5 bases from V and 3 bases from J; bases unmatched to any gene: 4. The CDR3 sequence is 15 residues long. CDR1 SGHRS and CDR2 YFSETQ come from the germline V gene. CDR3 nucleotide sequence: TGCGCCAGCAGGATAGGGACTAGCGGGAAAGAGACCCAGTACTTC. Protein: CASRIGTSGKETQYF.

As regards this clonotype: A read error may explain this, as a much larger clone is one base away. V gene TRBV12-3 or TRBV12-4 combines with J gene TRBJ2-5; TRBD1 matches 7 bases. The CDR3 is made up of 13 amino acids. Losses at the gene ends were 6 bases for V and 7 bases for J; bases not matched to a gene: 8. DNA of the CDR3: TGTGCCAGCAGCTCCGACAGGGTAGGGACCCAGTACTTC. Protein sequence: CASSSDRVGTQYF.

Only a few counts were recorded for this clonotype. The V and J genes are TRBV6-1 and TRBJ1-3, with 7 nucleotides matching TRBD1. V lost 6 bases to trimming and J lost 4 bases; unmatched junction nucleotides: 6. Germline assignment: CDR1 MNHNS and CDR2 SASEGT. The CDR3 is made up of 14 amino acids. The CDR3 DNA follows: TGTGCCAGCAGACCGACAGGGAACGGAAACACCATATATTTT. This encodes CASRPTGNGNTIYF.

This clonotype was detected many times. The chain employs TRBV6-1 and TRBJ2-1, with D perhaps TRBD2 (6 bases). CDR3 length equals 12 residues. The germline CDR1 and CDR2 sequences are MNHNS and SASEGT. Deletions cut 8 bases from V and 8 bases from J, with 13 bases between. CDR3 amino acids: CASAGPNDEQFF. The CDR3 DNA is TGTGCCAGCGCGGGGCCGAACGATGAGCAGTTCTTC.

The rearrangement links TRBV2 to TRBJ2-2, with 13 bases lining up with TRBD2. Germline V gene data show CDR1 as SNHLY and CDR2 as FYNNEI. J gave up 6 bases and V 6 bases, and 7 bases lay outside the gene matches. The length of the CDR3 is 16 residues. CDR3 bases: TGTGCCAGCAGGGCGGGACTAGCGGGGTTGGCCGGGGAGCTGTTTTTT. Translation gives CASRAGLAGLAGELFF.

This chain connects TRBV3-1 to TRBJ2-1, with D possibly being TRBD1 (5 bases). The ends were cut back, 1 base at V and 7 bases at J, with 8 bases in the middle. Germline-derived CDR1 and CDR2 are LGHDT and YNNKEL (reference sequence). The CDR3 sequence is 13 residues long. CDR3 bases: TGTGCCAGCAGCCAAGTGGCAGGGAATGAGCAGTTCTTC. Its protein product is CASSQVAGNEQFF.

The rearrangement joins TRBV14 to TRBJ2-7; TRBD1 agrees at 7 bases. The CDR3 length is 16 residues. V shed 3 bases and J 4 bases; nucleotides not matched to a gene: 12. CDR1 is SGHDN, CDR2 FVKESK, per germline. CDR3 DNA sequence: TGTGCCAGCAGCCATACCACAGGGGTCCCCCCTTACGAGCAGTACTTC. This translates into CASSHTTGVPPYEQYF. The full variable domain, in which reference TRBV14 and TRBJ2-7 provide the parts outside the CDR3, is EAGVTQFPSHSVIEKGQTVTLRCDPISGHDNLYWYRRVMGKEIKFLLHFVKESKQDESGMPNNRFLAERTGGTYSTLKVQPAELEDSGVYFCASSHTTGVPPYEQYFGPGTRLTVT.

A few counts support this clonotype. The rearrangement links TRBV20-1 to TRBJ1-6, with TRBD1 as a possible D gene (5 bases). The CDR3 has 14 residues. Trimming stripped 4 bases from V and 7 bases from J, with 14 bases between. Germline-derived CDR1 and CDR2 are DFQATT and SNEGSKA (reference sequence). The CDR3 DNA follows: TGCAGTGCTATAGACGGGGGGTCGAATTCACCCCTCCACTTT. It specifies CSAIDGGSNSPLHF.

This rearrangement joins TRBV19 to TRBJ1-5; weak D call: TRBD1 (6 bases). Trimming stripped 10 bases from V and 2 bases from J, with 15 bases between. The CDR3 covers 14 residues. The germline gives CDR1 LNHDA, CDR2 SQIVND (reference sequence). CDR3 residues: CATWTVDGNQPQHF. The CDR3 region has the DNA TGTGCCACTTGGACAGTCGATGGCAATCAGCCCCAGCATTTT.

In this sample, this clonotype turned up many times. The chain combines TRBV3-1 with TRBJ1-1; 11 bases are a match to TRBD1. Per the germline V gene, CDR1 is LGHDT and CDR2 is YNNKEL (reference sequence). The CDR3 extends over 12 amino acids. J gave up 11 bases and V 4 bases, and 3 bases lay outside the gene matches. The chain's CDR3 is CASSRGQGVAFF. In DNA, the CDR3 is TGTGCCAGCAGCCGGGGACAGGGGGTGGCTTTCTTT. Filled out from reference TRBV3-1 and TRBJ1-1, the complete variable domain reads DTAVSQTPKYLVTQMGNDKSIKCEQNLGHDTMYWYKQDSKKFLKIMFSYNNKELIINETVPNRFSPKSPDKAHLNLHINSLELGDSAVYFCASSRGQGVAFFGQGTRLTVV.